This T cell receptor (beta chain) was sequenced during a study of beta chain features in type 1 diabetes. Study overall: Healthy donors and patients showed comparable age, gender and cell yields.

This clone was found a few times. The CDR3 runs 16 residues. V was pared by 5 bases and J by 8 bases, with 9 bases of the junction left unmatched. CDR1 is SNHLY, CDR2 FYNNEI, per germline. Every donor had blood drawn once into heparin, around 120 mL on average. Every isolated RNA sample was fully reverse transcribed, so sequencing captured expressed TCRB transcripts. The table came from immunoSEQ multiplex PCR; TCRdb's copy has only in-frame clones and leaves some out. The sample has about 210,000 clones; 11% are singletons. The source of this sequence is a young man in good health. Sequences were obtained from central memory CD4+ T cells from blood. The V and J genes are TRBV2 and TRBJ2-1, with 13 bases matching TRBD2. CDR3 sequence: CASSYRTSGSQDEQFF. The CDR3 DNA reads TGTGCCAGCAGTTATCGGACTAGCGGGAGTCAGGATGAGCAGTTCTTC.